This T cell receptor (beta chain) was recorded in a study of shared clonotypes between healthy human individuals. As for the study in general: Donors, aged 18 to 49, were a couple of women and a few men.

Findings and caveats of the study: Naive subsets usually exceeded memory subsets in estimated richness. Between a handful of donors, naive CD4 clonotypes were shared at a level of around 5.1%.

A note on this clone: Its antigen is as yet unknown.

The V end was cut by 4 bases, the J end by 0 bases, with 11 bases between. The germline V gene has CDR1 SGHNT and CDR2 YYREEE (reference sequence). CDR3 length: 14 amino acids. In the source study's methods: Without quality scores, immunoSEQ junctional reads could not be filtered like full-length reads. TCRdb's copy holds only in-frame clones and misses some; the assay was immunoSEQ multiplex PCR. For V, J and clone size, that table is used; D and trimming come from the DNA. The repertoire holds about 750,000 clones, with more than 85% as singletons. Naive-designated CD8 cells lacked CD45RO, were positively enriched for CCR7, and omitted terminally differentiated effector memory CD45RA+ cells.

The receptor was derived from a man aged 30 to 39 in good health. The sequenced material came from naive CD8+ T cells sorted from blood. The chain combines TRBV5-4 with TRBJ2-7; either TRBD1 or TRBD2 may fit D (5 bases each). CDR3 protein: CASSPGTGSYEQYF. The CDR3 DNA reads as TGTGCCAGCAGCCCGGGGACGGGCTCCTACGAGCAGTACTTC.